This note documents a single T cell receptor beta chain sequence. The antigen remains undetermined. This entry belongs to a study of monozygotic twins with inflammatory bowel disease. Findings and limits, study-wide: Repertoire similarity did not separate concordant from discordant twins, possibly from limited power.

There were eight separate reactions per sample in which cDNA was made. TCRdb re-analyzed the 5' RACE reads; it lists each CDR3 protein once, without DNA. The table lists about 160,000 distinct CDR3 sequences. The CDR3 has 18 residues. CDR1 MDHEN and CDR2 SYDVKM come from the germline V gene. The gene calls are TRBV28 and TRBJ2-3; the D gene TCRdb calls, TRBD1, cannot be checked with no DNA. This receptor was identified in a human donor with ulcerative colitis or Crohn's disease, or a healthy co-twin of an affected twin (not recorded which). The specimen sequenced was blood. CDR3 residues: CASSFQWSGTGVTDTQYF.